Listed below are T cell receptor beta chains from one sample, sequenced in a study of CD8 T cells in Susac syndrome. In TCRdb, the immunoSEQ multiplex PCR reads were re-called with MiXCR into one record per CDR3 protein. Of some 150,000 distinct CDR3 sequences in the sample, 90% to 95% were seen once. Material: CD8+ T cells from PBMCs. The source is a human donor with multiple sclerosis. Each CDR3 is given with its conserved first and last residue. The D gene is left open where the match is weak. For some rows the clone size is stated as once, few or many, or as a class when expanded; others skip it.

J: TRBJ1-2
V: TRBV7-2
size: few
D: -
CDR3: CASSLDPGLYGYTF
DNA: TGTGCCAGCAGCTTAGATCCAGGACTCTATGGCTACACCTTC

J: TRBJ2-1
V: TRBV2
size: once
D: TRBD1
CDR3: CASINRGPYNEQFF
DNA: TGTGCCAGCATAAACAGGGGACCCTACAATGAGCAGTTCTTC

J: TRBJ2-3
V: TRBV9
size: -
D: TRBD2
CDR3: CASSEPLAGGPDTQYF
DNA: TGTGCCAGCAGCGAGCCGCTAGCGGGGGGGCCAGATACGCAGTATTTT

J: TRBJ1-1
V: TRBV29-1
size: -
D: -
CDR3: CSVPLRETEAFF
DNA: TGCAGCGTGCCCCTTCGGGAGACTGAAGCTTTCTTT

J: TRBJ2-3
V: TRBV4-1
size: -
D: -
CDR3: CASRQVMAGTTDTQYF
DNA: TGCGCCAGCAGGCAGGTGATGGCGGGAACCACAGATACGCAGTATTTT

J: TRBJ1-2
V: TRBV2
size: -
D: TRBD1
CDR3: CASPKGAEGYTF
DNA: TGTGCCAGCCCCAAGGGGGCGGAAGGCTACACCTTC

J: TRBJ1-2
V: TRBV9
size: -
D: TRBD1
CDR3: CASSLGTAPTGGYTF
DNA: TGTGCCAGCAGCCTAGGGACAGCACCCACGGGGGGCTACACCTTC

J: TRBJ2-1
V: TRBV4-3
size: once
D: TRBD2
CDR3: CASSQGGTSADNEQFF
DNA: TGCGCCAGCAGCCAGGGTGGGACTAGCGCAGACAATGAGCAGTTCTTC

J: TRBJ1-2
V: TRBV14
size: -
D: TRBD1
CDR3: CASSQDATGNYGYTF
DNA: TGTGCCAGCAGCCAAGATGCGACAGGGAACTATGGCTACACCTTC

J: TRBJ2-3
V: TRBV2
size: -
D: -
CDR3: CASSERGRSSTDTQYF
DNA: TGTGCCAGCAGTGAAAGGGGACGGTCTAGCACAGATACGCAGTATTTT

J: TRBJ1-1
V: TRBV30
size: -
D: TRBD1
CDR3: CAWTTGQLNTEAFF
DNA: TGTGCCTGGACTACGGGACAGTTGAACACTGAAGCTTTCTTT

J: TRBJ2-3
V: TRBV7-2
size: -
D: -
CDR3: CASSPRGWTSDTDTQYF
DNA: TGTGCCAGCAGCCCTCGTGGTTGGACCAGCGACACAGATACGCAGTATTTT

J: TRBJ1-2
V: TRBV4-3
size: -
D: -
CDR3: CASSHTEGGYGYTF
DNA: TGCGCCAGCAGCCACACAGAGGGGGGCTATGGCTACACCTTC

J: TRBJ2-1
V: TRBV7-3
size: -
D: TRBD2
CDR3: CASSTRGLVGFHEQFF
DNA: TGTGCCAGCAGCACTAGGGGACTAGTGGGCTTCCATGAGCAGTTCTTC

J: TRBJ2-3
V: TRBV27
size: -
D: -
CDR3: CASGADTQYF
DNA: TGTGCCAGCGGGGCAGATACGCAGTATTTT

J: TRBJ2-7
V: TRBV13
size: -
D: -
CDR3: CASSSTGTVSREQYF
DNA: TGTGCCAGCAGCTCCACTGGGACCGTCTCCCGCGAGCAGTACTTC

J: TRBJ2-2
V: TRBV29-1
size: -
D: TRBD1
CDR3: CSVDGQGANTGELFF
DNA: TGCAGCGTTGACGGACAGGGTGCAAACACCGGGGAGCTGTTTTTT

J: TRBJ1-5
V: TRBV3-1
size: -
D: -
CDR3: CASSQDPGQGQPQHF
DNA: TGTGCCAGCAGCCAAGATCCGGGTCAAGGTCAGCCCCAGCATTTT

J: TRBJ1-6
V: TRBV27
size: -
D: TRBD1
CDR3: CASTASGTGNSPLHF
DNA: TGTGCCAGCACCGCATCCGGGACAGGAAATTCACCCCTCCACTTT

J: TRBJ2-3
V: TRBV27
size: -
D: -
CDR3: CASSSKVADTQYF
DNA: TGTGCCAGCAGCTCTAAGGTGGCAGATACGCAGTATTTT

J: TRBJ1-6
V: TRBV14
size: once
D: -
CDR3: CASSPGSYNSPLHF
DNA: TGTGCCAGCAGCCCGGGCTCCTATAATTCACCCCTCCACTTT

J: TRBJ2-7
V: TRBV10-3
size: -
D: TRBD2
CDR3: CAISETSGGSGEQYF
DNA: TGTGCCATCAGTGAAACTAGCGGGGGGTCGGGGGAGCAGTACTTC

J: TRBJ2-3
V: TRBV2
size: once
D: -
CDR3: CASSARGYKTSTDTQYF
DNA: TGTGCCAGCAGTGCGAGGGGATACAAGACTAGCACAGATACGCAGTATTTT

J: TRBJ2-3
V: TRBV20-1
size: -
D: -
CDR3: CSADSAISTDTQYF
DNA: TGCAGTGCTGATTCAGCGATCAGCACAGATACGCAGTATTTT

J: TRBJ2-1
V: TRBV20-1
size: -
D: -
CDR3: CSAMLGLQGDEQFF
DNA: TGCAGTGCTATGCTCGGACTCCAAGGGGATGAGCAGTTCTTC

J: TRBJ2-3
V: TRBV15
size: -
D: -
CDR3: CATTDKHGTDTQYF
DNA: TGTGCCACCACAGATAAACATGGCACAGATACGCAGTATTTT

J: TRBJ1-1
V: TRBV29-1
size: -
D: -
CDR3: CSVGGGLNTEAFF
DNA: TGCAGCGTTGGGGGCGGCCTGAACACTGAAGCTTTCTTT

J: TRBJ1-3
V: TRBV29-1
size: -
D: -
CDR3: CSVVSFRGEETIYF
DNA: TGCAGCGTTGTTTCCTTTCGGGGGGAGGAGACCATATATTTT

J: TRBJ2-6
V: TRBV9
size: -
D: TRBD1
CDR3: CASSVARTGGIGANVLTF
DNA: TGTGCCAGCAGCGTAGCCCGGACAGGGGGTATCGGGGCCAACGTCCTGACTTTC

J: TRBJ2-7
V: TRBV14
size: -
D: -
CDR3: CASSHEKEGARYEQYF
DNA: TGTGCCAGCAGCCACGAAAAGGAGGGGGCGAGATACGAGCAGTACTTC

J: TRBJ2-1
V: TRBV11-1
size: -
D: TRBD1
CDR3: CASSQGQGYNEQFF
DNA: TGTGCCAGCAGCCAAGGACAGGGGTACAATGAGCAGTTCTTC

J: TRBJ2-5
V: TRBV4-1
size: once
D: -
CDR3: CASSQRGDETQYF
DNA: TGCGCCAGCAGCCAACGAGGGGACGAGACCCAGTACTTC

J: TRBJ2-7
V: TRBV2
size: -
D: -
CDR3: CASSAGGLVEQYF
DNA: TGTGCCAGCAGCGCGGGCGGGCTTGTGGAGCAGTACTTC

J: TRBJ2-3
V: TRBV29-1
size: -
D: -
CDR3: CSVEDRGLSDTQYF
DNA: TGCAGCGTTGAAGACAGGGGTCTCTCAGATACGCAGTATTTT

J: TRBJ1-5
V: TRBV27
size: -
D: -
CDR3: CASSLSPTLEGNQPQHF
DNA: TGTGCCAGCAGTTTATCACCGACTCTGGAGGGTAATCAGCCCCAGCATTTT

J: TRBJ2-7
V: TRBV9
size: once
D: TRBD1
CDR3: CASSGAGTGYEQYF
DNA: TGTGCCAGCAGCGGGGCAGGGACAGGCTACGAGCAGTACTTC

J: TRBJ2-6
V: TRBV6-5
size: -
D: -
CDR3: CASRGNVLTF
DNA: TGTGCCAGCAGGGGCAACGTCCTGACTTTC

J: TRBJ2-1
V: TRBV27
size: -
D: TRBD1
CDR3: CASRQGSYNEQFF
DNA: TGTGCCAGCCGACAGGGGTCGTACAATGAGCAGTTCTTC

J: TRBJ2-6
V: TRBV4-2
size: -
D: -
CDR3: CASSQNRGSGANVLTF
DNA: TGTGCCAGCAGCCAAAACCGGGGGTCAGGGGCCAACGTCCTGACTTTC

J: TRBJ1-5
V: TRBV20-1
size: -
D: -
CDR3: CSARDRRQGYQPQHF
DNA: TGCAGTGCTAGAGATAGGAGGCAGGGTTATCAGCCCCAGCATTTT

J: TRBJ2-1
V: TRBV7-6
size: -
D: TRBD2
CDR3: CASSLVGLAGASEQFF
DNA: TGTGCCAGCAGCTTAGTCGGACTAGCGGGGGCGAGTGAGCAGTTCTTC

J: TRBJ1-3
V: TRBV18
size: -
D: -
CDR3: CASSPPIGNRGHIYF
DNA: TGTGCCAGCTCACCACCGATCGGGAATAGGGGCCACATATATTTT

J: TRBJ2-1
V: TRBV9
size: -
D: -
CDR3: CASSVETADNEQFF
DNA: TGTGCCAGCAGCGTAGAAACAGCTGACAATGAGCAGTTCTTC

J: TRBJ2-7
V: TRBV4-3
size: -
D: -
CDR3: CASSQWGEQYF
DNA: TGCGCCAGCAGCCAATGGGGGGAGCAGTACTTC

J: TRBJ2-1
V: TRBV5-1
size: -
D: TRBD2
CDR3: CASSLALAGVLYNEQFF
DNA: TGCGCCAGCAGCTTGGCTTTAGCGGGGGTTCTCTACAATGAGCAGTTCTTC

J: TRBJ2-5
V: TRBV6-5
size: -
D: TRBD1
CDR3: CASSYAGTGSTQETQYF
DNA: TGTGCCAGCAGTTACGCCGGGACAGGGAGTACTCAAGAGACCCAGTACTTC

J: TRBJ2-1
V: TRBV27
size: -
D: -
CDR3: CASSFADLPYNEQFF
DNA: TGTGCCAGCAGTTTTGCAGACCTCCCGTACAATGAGCAGTTCTTC

J: TRBJ1-1
V: TRBV12-3/TRBV12-4
size: -
D: -
CDR3: CASSFLLVTEAFF
DNA: TGTGCCAGCAGTTTCCTATTGGTCACTGAAGCTTTCTTT